Listed below are T cell receptor beta chains from one sample, sequenced in a study of CD8 T cells in ankylosing spondylitis. TCRdb itself ran the 5' RACE reads through MiXCR, one entry per CDR3 protein. Among roughly 450,000 distinct CDR3 sequences, around 26% were seen once, and the ten largest hold about 0.92%. The sequenced sample consisted of blood, either unsorted or a sorted T cell fraction (not recorded which). The source is a male donor with ankylosing spondylitis. The conserved cysteine and the conserved F or W are not part of the CDR3 here.

v_call	cdr3_aa
TRBV2	ASKGTYNSPLH
TRBV15	ATGTSGSSYEQY
TRBV28	ASSYNQPQH
TRBV7-8	ASSGAGQIVTNEKLF
TRBV20-1	SVPDYGYT
TRBV12-3/TRBV12-4	ASSWGVDSPLH
TRBV6-1	ASSGQGRRTEAF
TRBV3-1	ASSQGPAGYGYT
TRBV7-2	ASSHRGTPSYNEQF
TRBV15	ATSTGRQTDTQY
TRBV12-3/TRBV12-4	ASSLKDWMNTGELF
TRBV5-1	ASSLPGGETQY
TRBV5-1	ASSLQGTSGANTGELF
TRBV2	ASSEVPGLTGELF
TRBV24-1	ATSAQGREMTRSPLH
TRBV12-3/TRBV12-4	ASSLTGGNNEQF